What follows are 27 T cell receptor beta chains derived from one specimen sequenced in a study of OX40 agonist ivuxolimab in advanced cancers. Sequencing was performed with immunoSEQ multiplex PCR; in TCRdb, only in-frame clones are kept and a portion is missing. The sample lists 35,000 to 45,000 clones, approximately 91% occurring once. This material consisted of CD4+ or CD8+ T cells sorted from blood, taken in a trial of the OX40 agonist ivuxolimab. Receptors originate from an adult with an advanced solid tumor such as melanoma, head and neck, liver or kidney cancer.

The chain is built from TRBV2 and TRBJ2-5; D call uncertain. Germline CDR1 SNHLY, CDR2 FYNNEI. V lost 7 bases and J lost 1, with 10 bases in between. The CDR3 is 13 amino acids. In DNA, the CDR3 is TGTGCCAGCATCCAGACGCCCCAAGAGACCCAGTACTTC. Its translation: CASIQTPQETQYF.

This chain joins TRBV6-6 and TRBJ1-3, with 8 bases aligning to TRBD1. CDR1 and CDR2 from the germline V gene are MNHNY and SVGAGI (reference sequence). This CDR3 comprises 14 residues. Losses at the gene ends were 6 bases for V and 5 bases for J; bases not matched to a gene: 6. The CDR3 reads CASRGGQERNTIYF. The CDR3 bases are TGTGCCAGCAGGGGGGGACAGGAACGAAACACCATATATTTT.

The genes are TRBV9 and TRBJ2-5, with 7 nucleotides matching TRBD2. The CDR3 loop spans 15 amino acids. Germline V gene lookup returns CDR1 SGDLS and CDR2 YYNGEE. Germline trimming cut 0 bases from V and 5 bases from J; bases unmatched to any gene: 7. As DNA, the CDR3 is TGTGCCAGCAGCGTAGGTGGCGGGAGTGGTGAGACCCAGTACTTC. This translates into CASSVGGGSGETQYF.

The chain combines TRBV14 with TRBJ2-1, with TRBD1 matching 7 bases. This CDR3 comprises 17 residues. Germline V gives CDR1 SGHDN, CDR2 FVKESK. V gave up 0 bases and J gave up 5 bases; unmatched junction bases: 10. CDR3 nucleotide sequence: TGTGCCAGCAGCCAAGAATCCTACAGGGGACCAAACAATGAGCAGTTCTTC. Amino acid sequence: CASSQESYRGPNNEQFF.

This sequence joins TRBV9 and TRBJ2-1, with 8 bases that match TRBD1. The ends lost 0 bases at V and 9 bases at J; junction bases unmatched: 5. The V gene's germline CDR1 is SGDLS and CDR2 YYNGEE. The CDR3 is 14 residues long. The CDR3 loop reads CASSVAGGSGEQFF. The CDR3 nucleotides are TGTGCCAGCAGCGTAGCAGGGGGCAGCGGTGAGCAGTTCTTC.

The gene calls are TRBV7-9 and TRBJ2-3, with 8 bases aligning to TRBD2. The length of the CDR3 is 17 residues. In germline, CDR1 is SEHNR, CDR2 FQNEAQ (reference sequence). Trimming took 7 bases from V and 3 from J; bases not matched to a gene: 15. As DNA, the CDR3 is TGTGCCAGCACCGCCGTGGGGGGAGCGGGAGAGACAGATACGCAGTATTTT. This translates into CASTAVGGAGETDTQYF.

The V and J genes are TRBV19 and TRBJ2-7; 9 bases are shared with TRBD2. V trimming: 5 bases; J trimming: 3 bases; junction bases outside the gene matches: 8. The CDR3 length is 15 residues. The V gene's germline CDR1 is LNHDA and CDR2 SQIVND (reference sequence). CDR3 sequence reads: CASSAAGGTLYEQYF. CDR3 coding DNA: TGTGCCAGTAGTGCGGCGGGAGGGACACTCTACGAGCAGTACTTC.

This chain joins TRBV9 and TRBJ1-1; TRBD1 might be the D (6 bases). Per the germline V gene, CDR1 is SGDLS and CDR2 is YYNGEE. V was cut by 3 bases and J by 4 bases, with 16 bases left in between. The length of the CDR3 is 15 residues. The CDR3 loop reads CASSAGGQASTEAFF. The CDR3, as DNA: TGTGCCAGCAGCGCTGGGGGGCAGGCAAGCACTGAAGCTTTCTTT.

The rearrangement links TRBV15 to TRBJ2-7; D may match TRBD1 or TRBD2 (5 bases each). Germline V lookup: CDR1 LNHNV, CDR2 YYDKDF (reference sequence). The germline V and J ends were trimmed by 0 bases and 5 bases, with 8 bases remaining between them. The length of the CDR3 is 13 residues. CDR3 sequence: CATSREGRDEQYF. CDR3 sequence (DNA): TGTGCCACCAGCAGAGAGGGACGGGACGAGCAGTACTTC.

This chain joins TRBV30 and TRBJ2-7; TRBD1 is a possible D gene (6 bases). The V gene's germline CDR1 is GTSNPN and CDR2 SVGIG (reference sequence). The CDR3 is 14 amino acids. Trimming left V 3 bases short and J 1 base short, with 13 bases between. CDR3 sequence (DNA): TGTGCCTGGAGCCCCCTGGACAGTTCCTACGAGCAGTACTTC. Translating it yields CAWSPLDSSYEQYF.

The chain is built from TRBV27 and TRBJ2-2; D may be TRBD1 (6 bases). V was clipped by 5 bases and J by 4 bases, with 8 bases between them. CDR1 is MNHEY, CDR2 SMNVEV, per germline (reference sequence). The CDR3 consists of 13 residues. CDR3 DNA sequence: TGTGCCAGCAGTCAGACAGGCACCGGGGAGCTGTTTTTT. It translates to CASSQTGTGELFF.

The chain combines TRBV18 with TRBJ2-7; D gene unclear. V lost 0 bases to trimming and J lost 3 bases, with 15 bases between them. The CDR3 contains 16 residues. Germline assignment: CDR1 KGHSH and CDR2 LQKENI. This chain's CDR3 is CASSPPLTVLDYEQYF. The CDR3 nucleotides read TGTGCCAGCTCACCACCGCTAACCGTTCTGGACTACGAGCAGTACTTC.

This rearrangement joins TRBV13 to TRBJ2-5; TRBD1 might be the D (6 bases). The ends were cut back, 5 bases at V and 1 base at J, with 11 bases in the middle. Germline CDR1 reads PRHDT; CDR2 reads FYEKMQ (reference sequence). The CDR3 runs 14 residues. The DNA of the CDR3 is TGTGCCAGCAGCATGACAGGCCTCCAAGAGACCCAGTACTTC. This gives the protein CASSMTGLQETQYF.

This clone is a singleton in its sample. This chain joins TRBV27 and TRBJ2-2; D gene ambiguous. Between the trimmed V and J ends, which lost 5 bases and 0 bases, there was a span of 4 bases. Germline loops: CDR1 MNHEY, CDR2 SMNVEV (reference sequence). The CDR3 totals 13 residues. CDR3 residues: CASSRPNTGELFF. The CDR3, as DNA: TGTGCCAGCAGTCGCCCGAACACCGGGGAGCTGTTTTTT.

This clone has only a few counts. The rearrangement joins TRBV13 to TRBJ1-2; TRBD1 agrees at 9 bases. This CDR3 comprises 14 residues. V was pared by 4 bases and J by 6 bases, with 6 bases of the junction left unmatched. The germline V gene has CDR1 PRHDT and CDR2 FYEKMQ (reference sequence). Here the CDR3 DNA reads TGTGCCAGCAGCTCCACCGGGACAGGGAATGGCTACACCTTC. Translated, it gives CASSSTGTGNGYTF. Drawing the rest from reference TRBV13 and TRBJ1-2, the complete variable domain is AAGVIQSPRHLIKEKRETATLKCYPIPRHDTVYWYQQGPGQDPQFLISFYEKMQSDKGSIPDRFSAQQFSDYHSELNMSSLELGDSALYFCASSSTGTGNGYTFGSGTRLTVV.

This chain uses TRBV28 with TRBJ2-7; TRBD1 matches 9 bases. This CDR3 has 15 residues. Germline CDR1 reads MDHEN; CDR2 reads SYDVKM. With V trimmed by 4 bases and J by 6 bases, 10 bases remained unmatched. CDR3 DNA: TGTGCCAGCAGTTCAACACGACAGGGGGTGCCCGAGCAGTACTTC. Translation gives CASSSTRQGVPEQYF. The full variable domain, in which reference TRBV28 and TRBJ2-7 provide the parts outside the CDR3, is DVKVTQSSRYLVKRTGEKVFLECVQDMDHENMFWYRQDPGLGLRLIYFSYDVKMKEKGDIPEGYSVSREKKERFSLILESASTNQTSMYLCASSSTRQGVPEQYFGPGTRLTVT.

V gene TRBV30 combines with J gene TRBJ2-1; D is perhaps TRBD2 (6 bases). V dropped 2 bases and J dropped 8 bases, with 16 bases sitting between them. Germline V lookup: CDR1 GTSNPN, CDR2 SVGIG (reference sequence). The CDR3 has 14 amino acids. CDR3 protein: CAWSKTGVLHEQFF. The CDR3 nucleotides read TGTGCCTGGAGTAAAACGGGAGTACTCCATGAGCAGTTCTTC.

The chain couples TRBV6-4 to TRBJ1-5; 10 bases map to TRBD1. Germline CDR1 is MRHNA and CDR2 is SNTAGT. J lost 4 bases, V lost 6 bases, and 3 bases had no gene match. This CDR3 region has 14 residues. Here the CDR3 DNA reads TGTGCCAGCAGGGGACAGGGGTGGAATCAGCCCCAGCATTTT. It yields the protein CASRGQGWNQPQHF.

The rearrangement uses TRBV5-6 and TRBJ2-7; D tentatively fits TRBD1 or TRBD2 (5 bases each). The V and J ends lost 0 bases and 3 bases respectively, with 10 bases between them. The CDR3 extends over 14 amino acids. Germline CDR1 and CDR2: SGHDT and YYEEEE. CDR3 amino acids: CASSLEGRYYEQYF. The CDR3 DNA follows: TGTGCCAGCAGCTTGGAGGGGAGATACTACGAGCAGTACTTC.

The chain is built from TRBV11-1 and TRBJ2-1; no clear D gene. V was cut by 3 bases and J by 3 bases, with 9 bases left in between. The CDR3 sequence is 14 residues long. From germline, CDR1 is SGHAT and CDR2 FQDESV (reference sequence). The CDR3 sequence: CASSLAEGYNEQFF. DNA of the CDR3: TGTGCCAGCAGCTTGGCGGAAGGCTACAATGAGCAGTTCTTC.

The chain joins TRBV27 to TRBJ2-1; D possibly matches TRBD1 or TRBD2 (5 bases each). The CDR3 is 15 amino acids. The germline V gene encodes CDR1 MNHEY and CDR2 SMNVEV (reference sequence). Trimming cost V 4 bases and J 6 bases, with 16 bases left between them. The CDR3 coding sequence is TGTGCCAGCAGTTCCGGGACGGCTACATGCAATGAGCAGTTCTTC. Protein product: CASSSGTATCNEQFF.

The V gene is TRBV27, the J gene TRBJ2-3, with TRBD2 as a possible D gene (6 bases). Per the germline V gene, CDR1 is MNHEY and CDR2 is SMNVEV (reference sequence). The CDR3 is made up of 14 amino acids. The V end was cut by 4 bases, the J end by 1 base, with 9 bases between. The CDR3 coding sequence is TGTGCCAGCAGTTGGAGGAGGGGCACAGATACGCAGTATTTT. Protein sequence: CASSWRRGTDTQYF.

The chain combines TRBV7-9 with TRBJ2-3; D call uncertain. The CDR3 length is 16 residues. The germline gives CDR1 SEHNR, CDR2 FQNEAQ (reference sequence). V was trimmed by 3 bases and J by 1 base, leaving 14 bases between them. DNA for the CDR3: TGTGCCAGCAGCTTTACGGGCACTTCCGGCACAGATACGCAGTATTTT. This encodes CASSFTGTSGTDTQYF.

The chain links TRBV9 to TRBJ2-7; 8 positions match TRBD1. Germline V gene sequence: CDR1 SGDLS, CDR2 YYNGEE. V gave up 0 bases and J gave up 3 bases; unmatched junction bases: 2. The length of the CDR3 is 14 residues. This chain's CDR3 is CASSVGGQGYEQYF. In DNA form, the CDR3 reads TGTGCCAGCAGCGTAGGCGGACAGGGCTACGAGCAGTACTTC.

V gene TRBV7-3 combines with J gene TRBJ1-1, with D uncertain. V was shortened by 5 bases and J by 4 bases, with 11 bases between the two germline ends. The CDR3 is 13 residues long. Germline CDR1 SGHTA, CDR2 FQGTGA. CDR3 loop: CASSLDRSTEAFF. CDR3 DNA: TGTGCCAGCAGCCTGGATAGGAGCACTGAAGCTTTCTTT.

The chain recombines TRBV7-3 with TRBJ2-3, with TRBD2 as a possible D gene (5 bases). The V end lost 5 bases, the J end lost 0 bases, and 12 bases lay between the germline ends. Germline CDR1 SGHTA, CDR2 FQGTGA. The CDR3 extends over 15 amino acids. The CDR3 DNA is TGTGCCAGCAGCCCCCGAGGGTCTAGCACAGATACGCAGTATTTT. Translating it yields CASSPRGSSTDTQYF. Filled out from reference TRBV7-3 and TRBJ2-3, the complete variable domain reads GAGVSQTPSNKVTEKGKYVELRCDPISGHTALYWYRQSLGQGPEFLIYFQGTGAADDSGLPNDRFFAVRPEGSVSTLKIQRTERGDSAVYLCASSPRGSSTDTQYFGPGTRLTVL.

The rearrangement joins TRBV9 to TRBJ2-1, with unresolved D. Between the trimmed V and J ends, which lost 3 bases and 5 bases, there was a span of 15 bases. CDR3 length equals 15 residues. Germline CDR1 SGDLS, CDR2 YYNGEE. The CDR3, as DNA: TGTGCCAGCAGCGGAGAGTCTCCGACCGACAATGAGCAGTTCTTC. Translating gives CASSGESPTDNEQFF.